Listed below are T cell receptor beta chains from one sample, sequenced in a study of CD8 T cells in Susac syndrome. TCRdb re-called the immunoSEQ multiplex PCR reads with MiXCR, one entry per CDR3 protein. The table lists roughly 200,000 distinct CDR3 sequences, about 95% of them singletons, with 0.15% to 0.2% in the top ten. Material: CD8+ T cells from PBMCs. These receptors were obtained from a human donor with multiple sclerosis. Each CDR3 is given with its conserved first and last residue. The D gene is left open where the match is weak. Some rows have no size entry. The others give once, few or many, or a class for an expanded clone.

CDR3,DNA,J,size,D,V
CASSHDSYQETQYF,TGTGCCAGCAGTCACGACAGTTACCAAGAGACCCAGTACTTC,TRBJ2-5,NA,NA,TRBV12-3/TRBV12-4
CASSSLRGNQPQHF,TGTGCCAGCAGTTCCCTTCGGGGCAATCAGCCCCAGCATTTT,TRBJ1-5,NA,NA,TRBV6-5
CSAREQGSNYGYTF,TGCAGTGCTAGAGAACAGGGATCGAACTATGGCTACACCTTC,TRBJ1-2,NA,NA,TRBV20-1
CASKLTGGLEAFF,TGTGCCAGCAAGCTGACAGGGGGCCTTGAAGCTTTCTTT,TRBJ1-1,NA,TRBD1,TRBV6-6
CSASDRAFAFYGYTF,TGCAGTGCTAGTGACAGGGCCTTCGCCTTCTATGGCTACACCTTC,TRBJ1-2,NA,TRBD1,TRBV20-1
CASSEGEGNQPQHF,TGTGCCAGCAGTGAAGGGGAGGGCAATCAGCCCCAGCATTTT,TRBJ1-5,NA,NA,TRBV2
CASGQETHPGGEQYF,TGCGCCAGCGGGCAAGAGACTCACCCAGGCGGCGAGCAGTACTTC,TRBJ2-7,NA,NA,TRBV4-1
CASSLGTLRETQYF,TGTGCCAGCAGCTTAGGGACCCTCCGAGAGACCCAGTACTTC,TRBJ2-5,few,NA,TRBV7-8
CSVLHGLRDVEAFF,TGCAGCGTTTTGCACGGGCTGAGGGATGTTGAAGCTTTCTTT,TRBJ1-1,NA,NA,TRBV29-1
CASSGGQGVEPQHF,TGTGCCAGCAGCGGAGGACAGGGGGTCGAGCCCCAGCATTTT,TRBJ1-5,NA,TRBD1,TRBV9
CASSTRTGANYGYTF,TGTGCCAGCAGCACAAGGACAGGGGCCAACTATGGCTACACCTTC,TRBJ1-2,NA,TRBD1,TRBV5-4
CASSEYHRDRGVYGYTF,TGTGCCAGCAGTGAATACCACCGGGACAGGGGAGTTTATGGCTACACCTTC,TRBJ1-2,NA,TRBD1,TRBV25-1